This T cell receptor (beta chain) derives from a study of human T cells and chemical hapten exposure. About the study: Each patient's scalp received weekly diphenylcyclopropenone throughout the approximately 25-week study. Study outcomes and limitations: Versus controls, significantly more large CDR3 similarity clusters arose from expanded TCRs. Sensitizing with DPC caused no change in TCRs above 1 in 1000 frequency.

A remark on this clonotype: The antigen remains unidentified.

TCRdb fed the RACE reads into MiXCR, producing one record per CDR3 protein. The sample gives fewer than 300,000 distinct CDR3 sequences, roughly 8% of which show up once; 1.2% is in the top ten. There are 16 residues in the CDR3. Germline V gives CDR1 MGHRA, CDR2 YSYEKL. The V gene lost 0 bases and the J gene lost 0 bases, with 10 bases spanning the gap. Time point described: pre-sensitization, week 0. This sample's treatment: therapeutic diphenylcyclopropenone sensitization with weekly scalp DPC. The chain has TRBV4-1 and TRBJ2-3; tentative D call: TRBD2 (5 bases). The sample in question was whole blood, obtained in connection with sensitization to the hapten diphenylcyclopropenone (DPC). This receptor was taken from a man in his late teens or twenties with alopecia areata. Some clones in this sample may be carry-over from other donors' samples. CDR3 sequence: CASSQEAGLSTDTQYF. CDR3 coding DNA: TGCGCCAGCAGCCAAGAAGCTGGACTTAGCACAGATACGCAGTATTTT.